The present TCR beta chain was sequenced within a study of tumor-infiltrating lymphocytes in primary liver carcinoma. The CDR3 extends over 13 amino acids. V lost 4 bases, J lost 7 bases, and 10 bases lay in between. Total RNA and DNA came together from around 18-30 mg of bulk tissue without cell sorting. The authors made TCR beta cDNA from around 500 ng total RNA with a constant-region primer. Slightly modified ARM-PCR, run as three nested multiplex PCR rounds, produced the TCR beta libraries. A C-beta reverse primer and TRBV1-TRBV30 forward primers served in each of the first two PCR rounds, at 9 to 11 cycles apiece. MiXCR was run by TCRdb on the multiplex PCR reads, yielding one entry per CDR3 protein. The table shows approximately 190,000 distinct CDR3 sequences, with approximately 86% occurring only once.

The specimen was tumor tissue from primary liver carcinoma. This receptor was obtained from a man aged 40-50 years with primary liver carcinoma and hepatitis B virus infection. The chain employs TRBV12-3 or TRBV12-4 and TRBJ1-4; D remains unclear. The CDR3 sequence: CASSSAGIEKLFF. The CDR3 region has the DNA TGTGCCAGCAGTTCAGCCGGGATTGAAAAACTGTTTTTT.